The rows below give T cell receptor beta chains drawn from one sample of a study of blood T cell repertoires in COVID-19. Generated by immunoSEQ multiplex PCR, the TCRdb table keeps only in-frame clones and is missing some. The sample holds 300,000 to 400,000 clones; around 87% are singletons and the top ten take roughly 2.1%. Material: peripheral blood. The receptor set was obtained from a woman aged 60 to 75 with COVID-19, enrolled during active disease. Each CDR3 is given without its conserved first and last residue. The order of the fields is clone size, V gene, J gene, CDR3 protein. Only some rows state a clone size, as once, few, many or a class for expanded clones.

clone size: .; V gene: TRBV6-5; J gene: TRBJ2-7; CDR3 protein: ASSRGQRLYEQY
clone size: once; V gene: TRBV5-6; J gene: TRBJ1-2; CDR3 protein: ASSLRGLYYT
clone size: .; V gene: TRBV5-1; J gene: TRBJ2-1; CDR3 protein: ASSLPRGGGAGYNEQF
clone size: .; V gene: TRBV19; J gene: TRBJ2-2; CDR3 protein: ASSIRDRVLTGELF
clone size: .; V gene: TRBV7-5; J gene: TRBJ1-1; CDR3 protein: ARSFLGTVNTEAF
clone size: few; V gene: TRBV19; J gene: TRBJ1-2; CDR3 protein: ASSSGDRGGYT
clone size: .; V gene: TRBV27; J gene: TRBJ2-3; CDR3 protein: ASTRQGMTDTQY
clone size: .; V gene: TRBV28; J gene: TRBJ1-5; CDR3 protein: ASSQGNQPQH
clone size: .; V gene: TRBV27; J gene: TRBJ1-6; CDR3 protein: ASSSDQVSDSPLH
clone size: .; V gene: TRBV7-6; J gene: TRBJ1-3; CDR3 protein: ASSLQGAGGNTIY
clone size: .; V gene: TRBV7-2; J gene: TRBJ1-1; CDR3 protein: ASSWTYGSTEAF
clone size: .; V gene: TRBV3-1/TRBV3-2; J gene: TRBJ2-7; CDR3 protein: ASSQEGGLGTYEQY
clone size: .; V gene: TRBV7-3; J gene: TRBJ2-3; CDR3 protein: ASSLATASTDTQY
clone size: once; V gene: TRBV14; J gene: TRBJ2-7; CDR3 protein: ASSRGTGTYEQY
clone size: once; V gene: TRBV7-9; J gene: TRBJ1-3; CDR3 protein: ASSLAYVVSGNTIY
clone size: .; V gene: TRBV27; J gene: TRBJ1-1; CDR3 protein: ASSLTYFGGTEAF
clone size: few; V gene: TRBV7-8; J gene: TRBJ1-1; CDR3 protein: ASSTQGAGTEAF
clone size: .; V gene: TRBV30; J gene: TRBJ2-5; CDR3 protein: AWTLLAGGQQETQY
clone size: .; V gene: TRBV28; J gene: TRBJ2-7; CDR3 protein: ASSYGARAGYEQY
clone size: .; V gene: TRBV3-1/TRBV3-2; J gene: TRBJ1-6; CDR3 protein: ASSFTMRNSPLH
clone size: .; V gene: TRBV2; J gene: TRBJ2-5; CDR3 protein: ASSVQASRETQY
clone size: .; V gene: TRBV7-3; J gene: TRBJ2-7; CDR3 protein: ASSLTPGYEQY
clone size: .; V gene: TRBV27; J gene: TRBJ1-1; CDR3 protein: ASSFTGRGTEAF
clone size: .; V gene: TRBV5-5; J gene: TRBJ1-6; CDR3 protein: ASSLRGLGQNNSPLH
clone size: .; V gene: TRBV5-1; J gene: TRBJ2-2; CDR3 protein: ASSLTGAGTGELF
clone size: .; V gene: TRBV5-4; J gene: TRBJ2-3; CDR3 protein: ASSLRGLVGSDTQY
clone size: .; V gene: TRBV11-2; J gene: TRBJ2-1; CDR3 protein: ASSGPPSTDNEQF
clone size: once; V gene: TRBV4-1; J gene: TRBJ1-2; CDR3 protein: ASSQGGVWSHGYT
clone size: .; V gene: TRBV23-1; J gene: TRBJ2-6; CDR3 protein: ASSRTGTGDRRANVLT